The 28 T cell receptor beta chains below come from one sample, sequenced in a study of cytomegalovirus exposure and HLA in healthy donors. Primers included in the PCR were 60 Vbeta and 13 Jbeta primers. Clones were sequenced by immunoSEQ multiplex PCR, and TCRdb holds only the in-frame ones, with some missing. The sample has over 150,000 clones; around nine tenths are singletons. The specimen sequenced was PBMCs. These receptors came from a woman between 25 and 40 years old in good health and CMV-seronegative.

This clone showed up just a few times. The rearrangement uses TRBV7-9 and TRBJ1-1; 7 nucleotides match TRBD1. The germline V gene encodes CDR1 SEHNR and CDR2 FQNEAQ (reference sequence). The CDR3 length is 15 residues. Unmatched junction bases numbered 10, after V lost 7 bases and J lost 2 bases. CDR3 in DNA: TGTGCCAGCACCGGAGAGGGGACAGTTAACACTGAAGCTTTCTTT. It yields the protein CASTGEGTVNTEAFF.

The V gene is TRBV7-9, the J gene TRBJ2-7, with a weak D call TRBD1 (6 bases). From germline, CDR1 is SEHNR and CDR2 FQNEAQ (reference sequence). This CDR3 region has 14 residues. V was trimmed by 5 bases and J by 3 bases, leaving 14 bases between them. CDR3: CASSLRDTDYEQYF. The CDR3 region has the DNA TGTGCCAGCAGCCTCCGGGACACCGACTACGAGCAGTACTTC. Complete variable domain (other parts from reference TRBV7-9 and TRBJ2-7): DTGVSQNPRHKITKRGQNVTFRCDPISEHNRLYWYRQTLGQGPEFLTYFQNEAQLEKSRLLSDRFSAERPKGSFSTLEIQRTEQGDSAMYLCASSLRDTDYEQYFGPGTRLTVT.

In this sample, this clone turned up once. This chain joins TRBV19 and TRBJ2-1; 12 bases line up with TRBD1. The CDR3 sequence is 15 residues long. CDR1 and CDR2 from the germline V gene are LNHDA and SQIVND (reference sequence). V shed 5 bases and J 7 bases; nucleotides not matched to a gene: 6. CDR3 coding DNA: TGTGCCAGTAGTCCCGGGACAGGGGGCAGGAATGAGCAGTTCTTC. Translated, it gives CASSPGTGGRNEQFF. The variable domain in full, with the rest retrieved from reference TRBV19 and TRBJ2-1, is DGGITQSPKYLFRKEGQNVTLSCEQNLNHDAMYWYRQDPGQGLRLIYYSQIVNDFQKGDIAEGYSVSREKKESFPLTVTSAQKNPTAFYLCASSPGTGGRNEQFFGPGTRLTVL.

The gene calls are TRBV5-4 and TRBJ1-2; 7 bases align to TRBD1. V trimming: 3 bases; J trimming: 6 bases; junction bases outside the gene matches: 11. The germline V gene encodes CDR1 SGHNT and CDR2 YYREEE (reference sequence). This CDR3 contains 15 residues. CDR3 nucleotides: TGTGCCAGCAGCTCCCGACAGGGTGAGTTCGATGGCTACACCTTC. Encoded protein: CASSSRQGEFDGYTF.

The genes are TRBV7-7 and TRBJ1-5; TRBD1 matches at 8 bases. The length of the CDR3 is 13 residues. Germline loops: CDR1 SSHAT, CDR2 FNYEAQ (reference sequence). After removal of 9 bases from V and 6 bases from J, the junction contained 7 bases not matched to a gene. The CDR3 region is CASSRGLGQPQHF. CDR3 nucleotide sequence: TGTGCCAGTAGCAGGGGGCTTGGTCAGCCCCAGCATTTT. The entire variable domain, with the rest obtained from reference TRBV7-7 and TRBJ1-5, is as follows: GAGVSQSPRYKVTKRGQDVTLRCDPISSHATLYWYQQALGQGPEFLTYFNYEAQPDKSGLPSDRFSAERPEGSISTLTIQRTEQRDSAMYRCASSRGLGQPQHFGDGTRLSIL.

The V call is TRBV27, the J call TRBJ2-7; TRBD1 matches 12 bases. This CDR3 contains 15 residues. V lost 3 bases and J lost 5; bases outside the gene matches: 5. Germline V gene lookup returns CDR1 MNHEY and CDR2 SMNVEV (reference sequence). CDR3 nucleotide sequence: TGTGCCAGCAGTTTGGGACAGGGGGCTCGGGACGAGCAGTACTTC. This encodes CASSLGQGARDEQYF.

About this clone itself: At one end the junction does not follow the germline gene, possibly because of a read error. This chain uses TRBV6-5 with TRBJ1-1; 7 nucleotides agree with TRBD1. The CDR3 loop spans 11 amino acids. CDR1 and CDR2 from the germline V gene are MNHEY and SVGAGI. The CDR3 sequence is CASTGASEAFF. CDR3 sequence (DNA): TGTGCCAGTACAGGGGCGTCTGAGGCTTTCTTT.

V is TRBV7-2 and J is TRBJ1-1; TRBD1 is a possible D gene (5 bases). Germline assignment: CDR1 SGHTA and CDR2 FQGNSA. Trimming shortened V by 3 bases and J by 8 bases, and 10 bases separated the two germline ends. This CDR3 spans 12 amino acids. The DNA of the CDR3 is TGTGCCAGCAGCTTTGACAGTTCCGAAGCTTTCTTT. It specifies CASSFDSSEAFF.

The chain combines TRBV27 with TRBJ1-2; 7 bases agree with TRBD1. The germline gives CDR1 MNHEY, CDR2 SMNVEV (reference sequence). The V and J ends lost 6 bases and 8 bases, in that order; junction bases with no gene match: 9. The CDR3 length is 13 residues. DNA of the CDR3: TGTGCCAGCAGCCACGACAGGGCGTGGGGCTACACCTTC. Amino acid sequence: CASSHDRAWGYTF.

CDR3 in DNA: TGTGCCAGCAGCGCCGGTAGGGACAGGGTAAGCAATCAGCCCCAGCATTTT. Translating gives CASSAGRDRVSNQPQHF. The genes are TRBV9 and TRBJ1-5; TRBD1 matches 9 bases. Losses at the gene ends were 3 bases for V and 1 base for J; bases not matched to a gene: 8. Germline V gives CDR1 SGDLS, CDR2 YYNGEE. There are 17 residues in the CDR3. Full variable domain (missing parts from reference TRBV9 and TRBJ1-5): DSGVTQTPKHLITATGQRVTLRCSPRSGDLSVYWYQQSLDQGLQFLIQYYNGEERAKGNILERFSAQQFPDLHSELNLSSLELGDSALYFCASSAGRDRVSNQPQHFGDGTRLSIL.

This clone was observed a single time. The V gene is TRBV5-1, the J gene TRBJ1-1; D is undetermined. Trimming took 3 bases from V and 7 from J, leaving 7 bases between them. Germline values: CDR1 SGHRS, CDR2 YFSETQ. The CDR3 extends over 11 amino acids. The CDR3 loop reads CASSSSSEAFF. The CDR3 region has the DNA TGCGCCAGCAGCTCCTCGAGTGAAGCTTTCTTT.

The CDR3 protein is CASSPQLGKFATDTQYF. DNA for the CDR3: TGTGCCAGCAGCCCTCAGCTCGGGAAGTTCGCTACAGATACGCAGTATTTT. V is TRBV5-6 and J is TRBJ2-3; a possible D gene is TRBD2 (5 bases). Trimming took 4 bases from V and 3 from J, leaving 21 bases between them. The CDR3 sequence is 17 residues long. Germline CDR1 is SGHDT and CDR2 is YYEEEE.

The J gene is TRBJ2-1, the V gene TRBV19; TRBD2 might be the D (6 bases). Germline values: CDR1 LNHDA, CDR2 SQIVND (reference sequence). The V end was cut by 3 bases, the J end by 2 bases, with 8 bases between. The CDR3 is 14 residues long. The CDR3 DNA sequence: TGTGCCAGTAGTATGTGGGGGGCCTACAATGAGCAGTTCTTC. Amino acid sequence: CASSMWGAYNEQFF.

This sequence joins TRBV27 and TRBJ2-4; possible D gene TRBD1, 5 bases. CDR1 is MNHEY, CDR2 SMNVEV, per germline (reference sequence). With 6 bases removed from V and 4 bases from J, the gap between germline ends came to 10 bases. The CDR3 has 13 residues. The CDR3 loop reads CASRHKGKNIQYF. In DNA, the CDR3 is TGTGCCAGCAGACACAAGGGGAAAAACATTCAGTACTTC.

Written as DNA, the CDR3 is TGCGCCAGCAGCCTCCAAATTTCCGGGACAGGGTACGAGCAGTACTTC. It is translated as CASSLQISGTGYEQYF. The V gene is TRBV4-1, the J gene TRBJ2-7; TRBD1 matches at 9 bases. V shed 4 bases, J shed 4 bases, and the junction held 11 bases outside the gene matches. The CDR3 contains 16 residues. CDR1 MGHRA and CDR2 YSYEKL come from the germline V gene.

The rearrangement uses TRBV18 and TRBJ2-7; tentative D call: TRBD2 (6 bases). V lost 5 bases and J 6 bases, leaving 17 bases between the germline ends. The CDR3 loop spans 14 amino acids. Germline lookup yields CDR1 KGHSH and CDR2 LQKENI. CDR3 sequence: CASSWDSRGREQYF. DNA of the CDR3: TGTGCCAGCTCATGGGACTCCCGAGGGCGCGAGCAGTACTTC.

This chain joins TRBV19 and TRBJ2-2; TRBD1 agrees at 8 bases. CDR1 LNHDA and CDR2 SQIVND come from the germline V gene (reference sequence). This CDR3 has 15 amino acids. Trimming removed 5 bases from V and 1 base from J; junction bases left unmatched: 3. The CDR3 nucleotides read TGTGCCAGTAGTCCGGACAGGGTGAACACCGGGGAGCTGTTTTTT. The encoded protein is CASSPDRVNTGELFF. The whole variable domain, remainder taken from reference TRBV19 and TRBJ2-2, is DGGITQSPKYLFRKEGQNVTLSCEQNLNHDAMYWYRQDPGQGLRLIYYSQIVNDFQKGDIAEGYSVSREKKESFPLTVTSAQKNPTAFYLCASSPDRVNTGELFFGEGSRLTVL.

This clone was detected a few times. In DNA, the CDR3 is TGTGCCAGCAGCGTGGGGCGGTTGAGCACTGAAGCTTTCTTT. This sequence encodes CASSVGRLSTEAFF. The rearrangement links TRBV6-6 to TRBJ1-1, with D possibly matching TRBD1 (5 bases). The V end was cut by 6 bases, the J end by 4 bases, with 15 bases between. This CDR3 is 14 amino acids long. The germline gives CDR1 MNHNY, CDR2 SVGAGI (reference sequence).

The genes are TRBV19 and TRBJ2-2; 11 bases match TRBD1. CDR3 length equals 15 residues. V gave up 10 bases and J gave up 6 bases; unmatched junction bases: 10. CDR1 is LNHDA and CDR2 is SQIVND in the germline V gene (reference sequence). The CDR3 DNA reads TGTGCCACCCGGACAGGGACAGGGGGGTCCGGGGAGCTGTTTTTT. It specifies CATRTGTGGSGELFF.

This clone was picked up a small number of times. The CDR3 coding sequence is TGTGCCAGCAGCGCACAGGGTAAAGAAGCTTTCTTT. It yields the protein CASSAQGKEAFF. This rearrangement joins TRBV7-6 to TRBJ1-1, with a weak D call TRBD1 (6 bases). The CDR3 has 12 amino acids. From germline, CDR1 is SGHVS and CDR2 FNYEAQ. V was cut by 5 bases and J by 8 bases, with 12 bases left in between.

The chain has TRBV5-1 and TRBJ2-5; TRBD2 agrees at 12 bases. This CDR3 contains 15 residues. The germline gives CDR1 SGHRS, CDR2 YFSETQ. J gave up 4 bases and V 4 bases, and 5 bases lay outside the gene matches. CDR3 in amino acids: CASSRVTSGGETQYF. CDR3 sequence (DNA): TGCGCCAGCAGCCGTGTGACTAGCGGGGGAGAGACCCAGTACTTC.

The chain carries TRBV7-8 and TRBJ2-7; tentatively, D is TRBD2 (5 bases). This CDR3 is 15 amino acids long. Germline lookup yields CDR1 SGHVS and CDR2 FQNEAQ. The V end lost 1 base, the J end lost 0 bases, and 10 bases lay between the germline ends. The CDR3: CASSLERATSYEQYF. CDR3 DNA: TGTGCCAGCAGCTTAGAGAGGGCAACCTCCTACGAGCAGTACTTC. The variable domain in full, with the rest retrieved from reference TRBV7-8 and TRBJ2-7, is GAGVSQSPRYKVAKRGQDVALRCDPISGHVSLFWYQQALGQGPEFLTYFQNEAQLDKSGLPSDRFFAERPEGSVSTLKIQRTQQEDSAVYLCASSLERATSYEQYFGPGTRLTVT.

The rearrangement links TRBV27 to TRBJ2-7; 12 bases are shared with TRBD1. Germline CDR1 is MNHEY and CDR2 is SMNVEV (reference sequence). The CDR3 loop spans 16 amino acids. V gave up 3 bases and J gave up 7 bases; unmatched junction bases: 10. CDR3 coding DNA: TGTGCCAGCAGTTTTAAGTTGGGGACAGGGGGCCAAGAGCAGTACTTC. As protein: CASSFKLGTGGQEQYF.

The chain employs TRBV7-6 and TRBJ1-1; D possibly corresponds to TRBD1 (5 bases). Trimming cost V 10 bases and J 0 bases, with 9 bases left between them. This CDR3 contains 12 residues. Germline values: CDR1 SGHVS, CDR2 FNYEAQ. CDR3 bases: TGTGCCATAGGGGAACTGAACACTGAAGCTTTCTTT. This translates into CAIGELNTEAFF.

The chain has TRBV19 and TRBJ1-2; no definite D call. The germline V gene encodes CDR1 LNHDA and CDR2 SQIVND (reference sequence). The CDR3 loop spans 16 amino acids. Trimming cost V 6 bases and J 4 bases, with 21 bases left between them. The CDR3: CASRQWGGEAFYGYTF. The CDR3 region has the DNA TGTGCCAGTAGACAGTGGGGTGGGGAGGCGTTCTATGGCTACACCTTC.

This chain uses TRBV19 with TRBJ2-5; 15 nucleotides agree with TRBD2. The CDR3 loop spans 17 amino acids. Germline CDR1 LNHDA, CDR2 SQIVND (reference sequence). J lost 4 bases, V lost 4 bases, and 7 bases had no gene match. CDR3 protein: CASSRTSGRAVGETQYF. The CDR3 nucleotides read TGTGCCAGTAGTAGGACTAGCGGGAGGGCCGTCGGAGAGACCCAGTACTTC.

This clone was counted once. The chain carries TRBV5-8 and TRBJ1-5, with unresolved D. This CDR3 contains 15 residues. Germline V CDR1 and CDR2: SGHTS, YDEGEE. The V end lost 4 bases, the J end lost 0 bases, and 11 bases lay between the germline ends. CDR3 protein: CASSPWSDSNQPQHF. The CDR3, as DNA: TGTGCCAGCAGCCCATGGTCAGATAGCAATCAGCCCCAGCATTTT.

The chain has TRBV10-3 and TRBJ2-5, with D perhaps TRBD1 (5 bases). Between the trimmed V and J ends, which lost 3 bases and 2 bases, there was a span of 13 bases. Per germline, CDR1 ENHRY and CDR2 SYGVKD. The CDR3 covers 15 residues. CDR3 DNA: TGTGCCATCAGTGACGGCAGGGCGCCTCAAGAGACCCAGTACTTC. Amino acid sequence: CAISDGRAPQETQYF.